These 13 T cell receptor beta chains were sequenced from one sample in a study of T-cell memory formation after mild COVID-19. TCRdb re-derived calls from the 5' RACE reads in MiXCR, one entry per CDR3 protein. The sample lists about 200,000 distinct CDR3 sequences, approximately 16% occurring once. The sequenced material came from PBMCs or a T cell subset sorted from them (not recorded which). These receptors all come from an adult woman who had mild COVID-19 (a few samples of this study predate the infection). Cell type and time point are not known.

This clonotype was detected ten times or more. This chain connects TRBV7-9 to TRBJ2-3; 9 bases are shared with TRBD2. This CDR3 region has 18 residues. Germline-derived CDR1 and CDR2 are SEHNR and FQNEAQ (reference sequence). The V segment lost 4 bases and the J segment 0 bases; nucleotides outside the gene matches: 11. CDR3 sequence reads: CASSSPWRGGSSTDTQYF. CDR3 DNA sequence: TGTGCCAGCAGCTCCCCATGGCGGGGGGGATCTAGCACAGATACGCAGTATTTT.

This clonotype was seen a handful of times. Here the CDR3 reads CASSGRATSDEQYF. The DNA for the CDR3 is TGTGCCAGCAGCGGCCGGGCCACCAGCGACGAGCAGTACTTC. J is TRBJ2-7 and V is TRBV9; no clear D gene. In germline, CDR1 is SGDLS, CDR2 YYNGEE. The ends were cut back, 3 bases at V and 5 bases at J, with 15 bases in the middle. CDR3 length equals 14 residues.

This clonotype has a count of ten or more. The chain joins TRBV24-1 to TRBJ2-5, with 8 bases matching TRBD1. The CDR3 extends over 19 amino acids. The ends lost 4 bases at V and 2 bases at J; junction bases unmatched: 17. CDR1 KGHDR and CDR2 SFDVKD come from the germline V gene. Written as DNA, the CDR3 is TGTGCCACCAGTGACCCACCGGCCTGGACAGGGTTTTTGCAAGAGACCCAGTACTTC. Encoded protein: CATSDPPAWTGFLQETQYF.

This clonotype was seen more than once but under ten times. The V and J genes are TRBV20-1 and TRBJ2-7; 7 nucleotides agree with TRBD2. Germline CDR1 reads DFQATT; CDR2 reads SNEGSKA (reference sequence). With V trimmed by 0 bases and J by 9 bases, 2 bases remained unmatched. The CDR3 is 11 residues long. The chain's CDR3 is CSARDGGRQYF. For the CDR3, the DNA is TGCAGTGCTAGAGACGGGGGGAGGCAGTACTTC.

V gene TRBV29-1 combines with J gene TRBJ2-2; D uncertain. V gave up 7 bases and J gave up 2 bases, with 17 bases separating them. This CDR3 has 15 amino acids. Germline V lookup: CDR1 SQVTM, CDR2 ANQGSEA. The CDR3 DNA reads as TGCAGCGCCGGGTCCTCCCTACCAAACACCGGGGAGCTGTTTTTT. Protein: CSAGSSLPNTGELFF.

This clonotype was observed a handful of times. The chain joins TRBV20-1 to TRBJ2-1; 12 bases line up with TRBD2. CDR1 is DFQATT and CDR2 is SNEGSKA in the germline V gene (reference sequence). The V and J ends lost 0 bases and 10 bases, in that order; junction bases with no gene match: 7. CDR3 size: 15 residues. The CDR3 protein is CSARDSLAGGVEQFF. Written as DNA, the CDR3 is TGCAGTGCTAGAGATAGTCTAGCGGGAGGGGTCGAGCAGTTCTTC.

This clonotype was picked up a small number of times. The rearrangement links TRBV30 to TRBJ2-6, with D hard to call. The CDR3 consists of 13 residues. CDR1 and CDR2 from the germline V gene are GTSNPN and SVGIG (reference sequence). Trimming left V 1 base short and J 4 bases short, with 5 bases between. CDR3 sequence (DNA): TGTGCCTGGAGTGAGTTCGGGGCCAACGTCCTGACTTTC. Protein product: CAWSEFGANVLTF.

The CDR3 is CASSQDSRSYEQYF. The CDR3 bases are TGTGCCAGCAGCCAAGACAGCAGGTCCTACGAGCAGTACTTC. The V and J genes are TRBV4-2 and TRBJ2-7; the D is unclear. V was clipped by 0 bases and J by 1 base, with 7 bases between them. CDR1 and CDR2 (germline): LGHNA, YNFKEQ. CDR3 length equals 14 residues.

The table lists this clonotype with a count of one. The rearrangement uses TRBV19 and TRBJ1-5; 10 positions agree with TRBD1. Germline-derived CDR1 and CDR2 are LNHDA and SQIVND (reference sequence). Unmatched junction bases numbered 4, after V lost 6 bases and J lost 5 bases. The CDR3 spans 14 residues. The CDR3 spells CASRRQGAYQPQHF. The CDR3 region has the DNA TGTGCCAGTAGACGACAGGGGGCTTATCAGCCCCAGCATTTT.

V is TRBV11-1 and J is TRBJ2-2, with unresolved D. Germline CDR1 is SGHAT and CDR2 is FQDESV (reference sequence). The CDR3 has 14 amino acids. Trimming took 6 bases from V and 4 from J, leaving 12 bases between them. CDR3 coding DNA: TGTGCCAGCAGTCCCGGACGGAGCACCGGGGAGCTGTTTTTT. It specifies CASSPGRSTGELFF.

This chain links TRBV10-3 with TRBJ2-1; the D gene is possibly TRBD1 (5 bases). Germline V gene sequence: CDR1 ENHRY, CDR2 SYGVKD. The V gene lost 4 bases and the J gene lost 8 bases, with 12 bases spanning the gap. This CDR3 comprises 13 residues. The DNA of the CDR3 is TGTGCCATCAGTGGGCAGGGTGGCGATGAGCAGTTCTTC. It specifies CAISGQGGDEQFF.

This clonotype was seen only a few times. The chain uses TRBV7-8 and TRBJ2-1, with D possibly being TRBD1 or TRBD2 (5 bases each). The germline V gene has CDR1 SGHVS and CDR2 FQNEAQ. Deletions cut 0 bases from V and 0 bases from J, with 18 bases between. This CDR3 contains 19 residues. The CDR3 DNA is TGTGCCAGCAGCTTAGCTCGCGTGACGGGACCGCACTCCTACAATGAGCAGTTCTTC. Translation: CASSLARVTGPHSYNEQFF.

The chain employs TRBV19 and TRBJ2-4; no clear D gene. CDR3 length: 12 amino acids. Trimming shortened V by 5 bases and J by 0 bases, and 2 bases separated the two germline ends. CDR1 is LNHDA and CDR2 is SQIVND in the germline V gene (reference sequence). The CDR3 protein is CASSQAKNIQYF. As DNA, the CDR3 is TGTGCCAGTAGTCAAGCCAAAAACATTCAGTACTTC.